The rows below give T cell receptor beta chains drawn from one sample of a study of tumor and adjacent non-tumor tissue in lung cancer. Each CDR3 protein gets one entry after TCRdb re-called the multiplex PCR reads with MiXCR. Of about 200,000 distinct CDR3 sequences listed, about 71% are singletons. The sequenced sample was lung tumor tissue. These receptors all come from a man aged 60 to 75 with non-small cell lung cancer. Both conserved end residues are part of each CDR3. Fields, in order: D gene, V gene, clone size, J gene, CDR3 DNA, CDR3 protein. D genes are given only for firm matches. A row's size may be missing; if present it is once, few, many or a size class.

D: TRBD2
V: TRBV20-1
size: -
J: TRBJ2-2
DNA: TGCAGTGCTAGAGATCTTAGCGGGGGGGCCGCGACCGGGGAGCTGTTTTTT
CDR3: CSARDLSGGAATGELFF

D: -
V: TRBV16
size: -
J: TRBJ1-5
DNA: TGTGCCAGCAGCCAATCTGGGCAAGCCAATCAGCCCCAGCATTTT
CDR3: CASSQSGQANQPQHF

D: -
V: TRBV6-6
size: many
J: TRBJ1-2
DNA: TGTGCCAGCAGTTATTTAACAGGGTACGATGGCTACACCTTC
CDR3: CASSYLTGYDGYTF

D: TRBD1
V: TRBV11-2
size: -
J: TRBJ1-6
DNA: TGTGACAGCAGCTTCGACAGGGGAGGGTCACCACTCCACTTT
CDR3: CDSSFDRGGSPLHF

D: TRBD1
V: TRBV4-1
size: -
J: TRBJ2-7
DNA: TGCGCCAGCAGCCAGGCGTTGGGACAGAACTACGAGCAGTACTTC
CDR3: CASSQALGQNYEQYF

D: -
V: TRBV20-1
size: many
J: TRBJ1-6
DNA: TGCAGTGCTAGAGATCCCCGCAGGGAGGGTAATTCACCCCTCCACTTT
CDR3: CSARDPRREGNSPLHF

D: -
V: TRBV11-2
size: -
J: TRBJ1-1
DNA: TGTGTCAGCAGCTACAGGGAAGGGGCTTTCTTT
CDR3: CVSSYREGAFF

D: -
V: TRBV11-2
size: -
J: TRBJ2-2
DNA: TGTGCCAGCAGCTTATCCCACTCATGCAGGGAGCTGTTTTTT
CDR3: CASSLSHSCRELFF

D: -
V: TRBV29-1
size: -
J: TRBJ2-3
DNA: TGCAGCACCGAACCTATCGGTCAGGATACGCAGTATTTT
CDR3: CSTEPIGQDTQYF

D: TRBD1
V: TRBV5-5
size: -
J: TRBJ2-6
DNA: TGTGCCAGCAGCTTGGTTATAACAGGGGGCGCTGGGGCCAACGTCCTGACTTTC
CDR3: CASSLVITGGAGANVLTF

D: -
V: TRBV10-2
size: -
J: TRBJ2-5
DNA: TGCGCCAGCAGAGAAACAGGGTGGGGAGAGACCCAGTACTTC
CDR3: CASRETGWGETQYF

D: -
V: TRBV20-1
size: -
J: TRBJ2-1
DNA: TGCAGTGCTACAACCAGGCCCAACTCCTACAATGAGCAGTTCTTC
CDR3: CSATTRPNSYNEQFF

D: TRBD1
V: TRBV6-5
size: -
J: TRBJ1-5
DNA: TGCGCCAGCAGGTCGGGACAGATCAATCAGCACCAGCATTTT
CDR3: CASRSGQINQHQHF

D: -
V: TRBV11-1
size: -
J: TRBJ2-7
DNA: TGTGCCAGCAATCTAGCGATTCGTGGCAACTCCTACGAGCAGTACTTC
CDR3: CASNLAIRGNSYEQYF

D: -
V: TRBV29-1
size: -
J: TRBJ2-2
DNA: TGCAGCGTTGGGAGGGGGAGCACCGGGAAGCTGTTTTTT
CDR3: CSVGRGSTGKLFF

D: TRBD2
V: TRBV25-1
size: -
J: TRBJ2-1
DNA: TGTGGCAGCAGTGGATTAGCGGGAGCCTACTACAATGAGCAGTTCTTC
CDR3: CGSSGLAGAYYNEQFF

D: -
V: TRBV20-1
size: medium-sized
J: TRBJ1-5
DNA: TGCAGTGCCAGTCCGGGGGGAGATCAGCCCCAGCATTTT
CDR3: CSASPGGDQPQHF

D: -
V: TRBV20-1
size: -
J: TRBJ1-2
DNA: TGCTATGCTAGAGATTTAGGGTCTAACTATGGCTACACCTTC
CDR3: CYARDLGSNYGYTF